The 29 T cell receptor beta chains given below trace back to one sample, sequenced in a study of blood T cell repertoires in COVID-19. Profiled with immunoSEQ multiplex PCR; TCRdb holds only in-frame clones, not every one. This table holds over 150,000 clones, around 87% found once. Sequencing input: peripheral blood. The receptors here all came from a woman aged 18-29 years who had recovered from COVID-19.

CDR3: CASSWDRGGNQPQHF. DNA of the CDR3: TGTGCCAGCAGTTGGGACAGGGGTGGCAATCAGCCCCAGCATTTT. This chain connects TRBV6-2 or TRBV6-3 to TRBJ1-5, with 10 bases fitting TRBD1. The CDR3 is 15 amino acids. The trim removed 4 bases at V and 2 bases at J, leaving 2 bases unmatched. Per the germline V gene, CDR1 is MNHEY and CDR2 is SVGEGT.

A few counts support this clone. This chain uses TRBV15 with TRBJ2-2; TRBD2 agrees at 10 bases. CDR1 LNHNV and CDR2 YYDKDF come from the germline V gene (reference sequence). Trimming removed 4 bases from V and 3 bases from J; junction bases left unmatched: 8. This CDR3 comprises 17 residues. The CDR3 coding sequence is TGTGCCACCAGCAAGAGCCAGACTAGCGGGTACACCGGGGAGCTGTTTTTT. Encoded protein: CATSKSQTSGYTGELFF.

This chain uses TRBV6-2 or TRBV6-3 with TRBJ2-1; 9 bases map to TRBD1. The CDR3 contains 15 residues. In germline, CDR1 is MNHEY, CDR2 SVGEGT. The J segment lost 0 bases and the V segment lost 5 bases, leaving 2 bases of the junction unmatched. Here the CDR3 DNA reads TGTGCCAGCAGTCCGGGACAGGGCTCCTACAATGAGCAGTTCTTC. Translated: CASSPGQGSYNEQFF.

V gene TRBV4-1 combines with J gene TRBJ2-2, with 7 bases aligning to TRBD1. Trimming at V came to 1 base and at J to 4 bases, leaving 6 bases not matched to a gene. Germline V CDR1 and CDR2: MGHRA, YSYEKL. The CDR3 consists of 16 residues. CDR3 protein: CASSQASTGVTGELFF. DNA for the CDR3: TGCGCCAGCAGCCAAGCCAGTACAGGGGTCACCGGGGAGCTGTTTTTT.

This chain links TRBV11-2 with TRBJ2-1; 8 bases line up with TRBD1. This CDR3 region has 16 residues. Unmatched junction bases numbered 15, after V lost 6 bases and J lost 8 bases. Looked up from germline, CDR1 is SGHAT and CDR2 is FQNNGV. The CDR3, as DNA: TGTGCCAGCAGAGGAACCTCAGGGGGCCGTTATGATGAGCAGTTCTTC. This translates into CASRGTSGGRYDEQFF.

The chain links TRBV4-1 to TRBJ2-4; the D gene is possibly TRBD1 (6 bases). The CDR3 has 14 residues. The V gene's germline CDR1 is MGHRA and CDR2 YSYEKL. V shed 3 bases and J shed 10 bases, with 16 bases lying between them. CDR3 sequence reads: CASSQGPGQVIQYF. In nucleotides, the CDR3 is TGCGCCAGCAGCCAGGGGCCGGGACAAGTGATTCAGTACTTC.

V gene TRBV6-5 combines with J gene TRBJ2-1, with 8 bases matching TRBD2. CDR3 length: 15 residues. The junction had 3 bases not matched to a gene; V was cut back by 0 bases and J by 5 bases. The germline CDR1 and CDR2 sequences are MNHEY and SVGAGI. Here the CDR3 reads CASSYSRREDNEQFF. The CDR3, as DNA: TGTGCCAGCAGTTACTCGCGGCGGGAGGACAATGAGCAGTTCTTC.

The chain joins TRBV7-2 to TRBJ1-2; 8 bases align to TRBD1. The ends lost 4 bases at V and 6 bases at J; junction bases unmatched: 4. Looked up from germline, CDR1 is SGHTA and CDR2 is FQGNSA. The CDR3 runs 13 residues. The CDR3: CASSSTGADGYTF. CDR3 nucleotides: TGTGCCAGCAGCTCGACAGGGGCTGATGGCTACACCTTC.

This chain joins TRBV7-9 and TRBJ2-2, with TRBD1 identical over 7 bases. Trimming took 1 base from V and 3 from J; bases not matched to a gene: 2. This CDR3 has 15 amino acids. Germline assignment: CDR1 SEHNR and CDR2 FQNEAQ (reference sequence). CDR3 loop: CASSLGDRDTGELFF. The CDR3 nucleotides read TGTGCCAGCAGCTTAGGCGACAGGGACACCGGGGAGCTGTTTTTT.

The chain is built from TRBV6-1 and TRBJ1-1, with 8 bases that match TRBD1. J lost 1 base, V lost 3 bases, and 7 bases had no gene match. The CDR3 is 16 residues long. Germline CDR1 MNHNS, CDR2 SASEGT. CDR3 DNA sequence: TGTGCCAGCAGTGATTCGGCAGGGGGCTGGAACACTGAAGCTTTCTTT. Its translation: CASSDSAGGWNTEAFF.

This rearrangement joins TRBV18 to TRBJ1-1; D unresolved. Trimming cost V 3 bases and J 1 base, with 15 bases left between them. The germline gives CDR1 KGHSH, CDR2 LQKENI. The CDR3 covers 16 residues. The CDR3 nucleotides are TGTGCCAGCTCACCCCAACGGGGTACTAAGAACACTGAAGCTTTCTTT. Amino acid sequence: CASSPQRGTKNTEAFF.

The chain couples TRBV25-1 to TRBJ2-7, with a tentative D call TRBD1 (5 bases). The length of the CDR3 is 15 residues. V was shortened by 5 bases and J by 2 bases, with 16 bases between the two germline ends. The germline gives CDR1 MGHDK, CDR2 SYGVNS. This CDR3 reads CASSPTAGIAYEQYF. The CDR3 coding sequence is TGTGCCAGCAGTCCCACGGCAGGGATAGCCTACGAGCAGTACTTC.

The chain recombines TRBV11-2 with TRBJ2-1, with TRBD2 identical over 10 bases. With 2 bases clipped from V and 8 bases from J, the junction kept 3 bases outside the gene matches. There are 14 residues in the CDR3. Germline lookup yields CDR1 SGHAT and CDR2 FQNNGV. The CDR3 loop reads CASSLPTSGYEQFF. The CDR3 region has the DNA TGTGCCAGCAGCTTACCGACTAGCGGGTATGAGCAGTTCTTC.

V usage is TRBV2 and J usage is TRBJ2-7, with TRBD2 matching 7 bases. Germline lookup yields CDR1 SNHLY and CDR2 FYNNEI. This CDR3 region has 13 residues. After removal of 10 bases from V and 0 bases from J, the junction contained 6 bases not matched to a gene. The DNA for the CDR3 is TGTGCCATCGGGGGAGGGAGCTCCTACGAGCAGTACGTC. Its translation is CAIGGGSSYEQYV.

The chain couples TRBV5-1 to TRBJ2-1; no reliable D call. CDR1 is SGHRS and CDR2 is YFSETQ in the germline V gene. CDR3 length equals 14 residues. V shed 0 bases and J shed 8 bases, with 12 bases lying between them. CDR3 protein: CASSLGQSLDEQFF. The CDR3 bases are TGCGCCAGCAGCTTGGGACAAAGTCTGGATGAGCAGTTCTTC.

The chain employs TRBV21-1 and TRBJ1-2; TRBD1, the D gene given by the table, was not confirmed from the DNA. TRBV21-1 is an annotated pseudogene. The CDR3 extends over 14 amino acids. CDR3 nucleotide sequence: TGTGCCAGCAGAGACAGGGAGGTTGACTATGGCTACACCTTC. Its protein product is CASRDREVDYGYTF.

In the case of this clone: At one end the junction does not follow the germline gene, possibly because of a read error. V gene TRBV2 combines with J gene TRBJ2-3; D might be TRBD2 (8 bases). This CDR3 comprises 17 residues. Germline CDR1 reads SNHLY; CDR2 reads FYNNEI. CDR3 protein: CASSGSGVTEGTETQYF. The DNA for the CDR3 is TGTGCCAGCAGTGGTAGCGGGGTCACCGAAGGGACAGAAACGCAGTATTTT. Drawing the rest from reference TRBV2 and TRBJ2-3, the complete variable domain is EPEVTQTPSHQVTQMGQEVILRCVPISNHLYFYWYRQILGQKVEFLVSFYNNEISEKSEIFDDQFSVERPDGSNFTLKIRSTKLEDSAMYFCASSGSGVTEGTETQYFGPGTRLTVL.

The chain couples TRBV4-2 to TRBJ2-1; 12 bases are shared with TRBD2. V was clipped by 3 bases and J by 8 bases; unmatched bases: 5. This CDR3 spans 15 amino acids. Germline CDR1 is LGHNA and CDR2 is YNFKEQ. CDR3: CASSQTSGRGYEQFF. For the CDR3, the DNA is TGTGCCAGCAGCCAGACTAGCGGGAGAGGGTATGAGCAGTTCTTC.

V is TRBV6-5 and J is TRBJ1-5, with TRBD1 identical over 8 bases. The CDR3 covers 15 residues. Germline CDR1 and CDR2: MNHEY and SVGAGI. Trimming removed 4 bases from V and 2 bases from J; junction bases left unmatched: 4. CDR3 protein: CASSSDRAGNQPQHF. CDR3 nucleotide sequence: TGTGCCAGCAGTTCGGACAGGGCGGGCAATCAGCCCCAGCATTTT.

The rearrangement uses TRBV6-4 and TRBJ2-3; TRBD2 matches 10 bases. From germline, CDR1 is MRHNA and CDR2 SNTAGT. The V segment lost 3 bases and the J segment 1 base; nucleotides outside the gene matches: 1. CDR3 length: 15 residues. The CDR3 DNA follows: TGTGCCAGCAGTGAAGCGGGGGGGGGCACAGATACGCAGTATTTT. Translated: CASSEAGGGTDTQYF.

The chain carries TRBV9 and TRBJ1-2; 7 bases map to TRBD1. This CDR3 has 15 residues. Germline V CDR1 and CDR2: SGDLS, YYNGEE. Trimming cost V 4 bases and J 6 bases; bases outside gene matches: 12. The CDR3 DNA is TGTGCCAGCAGCTCGAGACAGGGTAGAGACGATGGCTACACCTTC. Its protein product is CASSSRQGRDDGYTF.

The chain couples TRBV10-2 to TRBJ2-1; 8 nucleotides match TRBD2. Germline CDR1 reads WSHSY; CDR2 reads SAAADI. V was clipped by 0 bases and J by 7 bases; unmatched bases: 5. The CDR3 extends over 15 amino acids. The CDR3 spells CASSESRGALNEQFF. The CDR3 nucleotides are TGCGCCAGCAGTGAGTCGCGGGGGGCCCTGAATGAGCAGTTCTTC.

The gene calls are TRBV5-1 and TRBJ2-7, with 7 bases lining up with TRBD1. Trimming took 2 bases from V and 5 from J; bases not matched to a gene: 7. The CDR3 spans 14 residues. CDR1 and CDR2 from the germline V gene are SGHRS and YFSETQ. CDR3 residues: CASSFGRGFDEQYV. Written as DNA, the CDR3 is TGCGCCAGCAGCTTCGGCAGGGGGTTTGACGAGCAGTACGTC.

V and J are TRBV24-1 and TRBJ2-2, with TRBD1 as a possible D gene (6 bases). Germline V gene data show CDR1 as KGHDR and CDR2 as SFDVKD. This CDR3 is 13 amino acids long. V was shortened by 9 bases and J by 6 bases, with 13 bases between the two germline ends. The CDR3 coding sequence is TGTGCCACCGAGGGGGAGTTGGCCGGGGAGCTGTTTTTT. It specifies CATEGELAGELFF.

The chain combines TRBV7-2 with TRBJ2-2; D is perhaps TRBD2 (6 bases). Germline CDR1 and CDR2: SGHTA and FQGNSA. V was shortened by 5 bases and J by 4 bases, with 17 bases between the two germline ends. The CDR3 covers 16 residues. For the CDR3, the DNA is TGTGCCAGCAGCCCCGGAGCCGGGAGAATCACCGGGGAGCTGTTTTTT. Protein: CASSPGAGRITGELFF.

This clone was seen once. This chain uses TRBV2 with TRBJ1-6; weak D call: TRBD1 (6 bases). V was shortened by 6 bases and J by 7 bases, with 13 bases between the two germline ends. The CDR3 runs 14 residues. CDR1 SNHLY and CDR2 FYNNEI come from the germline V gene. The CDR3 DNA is TGTGCCAGCAGAAAACAGGGAGACAATTCACCCCTCCACTTT. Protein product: CASRKQGDNSPLHF.

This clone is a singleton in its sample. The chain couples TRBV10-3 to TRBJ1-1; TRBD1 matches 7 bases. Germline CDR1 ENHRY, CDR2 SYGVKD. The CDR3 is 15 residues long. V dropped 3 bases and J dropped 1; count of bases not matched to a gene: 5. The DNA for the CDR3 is TGTGCCATCAGTGACCCAGGGGGAGCGAACACTGAAGCTTTCTTT. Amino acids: CAISDPGGANTEAFF.

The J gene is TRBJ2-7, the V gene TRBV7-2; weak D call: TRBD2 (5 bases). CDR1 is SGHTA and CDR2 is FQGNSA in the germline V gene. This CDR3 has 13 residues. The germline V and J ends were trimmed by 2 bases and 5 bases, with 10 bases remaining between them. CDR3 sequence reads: CASSLPGFDEQYF. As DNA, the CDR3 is TGTGCCAGCAGCTTACCGGGGTTCGACGAGCAGTACTTC.

CDR3 residues: CAWRDITGANVLTF. DNA for the CDR3: TGTGCCTGGAGGGACATAACTGGGGCCAACGTCCTGACTTTC. J is TRBJ2-6 and V is TRBV30; weak D call: TRBD1 (5 bases). The V and J ends lost 3 bases and 2 bases respectively, with 8 bases between them. CDR1 GTSNPN and CDR2 SVGIG come from the germline V gene (reference sequence). This CDR3 region has 14 residues. Variable domain in full (rest from reference TRBV30 and TRBJ2-6): SQTIHQWPATLVQPVGSPLSLECTVEGTSNPNLYWYRQAAGRGLQLLFYSVGIGQISSEVPQNLSASRPQDRQFILSSKKLLLSDSGFYLCAWRDITGANVLTFGAGSRLTVL.